This TCR beta chain was obtained from a study of T cells after yellow fever vaccination. Across the whole study: Preparing low-cell-number fractions relied on SMART-Seq v4 Ultra Low Input. Overall study findings and caveats: The CD4 compartment and the CD8 compartment contained a small share of clonotypes in common.

This CDR3 region has 17 residues. Trimming shortened V by 3 bases and J by 0 bases, and 15 bases separated the two germline ends. In germline, CDR1 is SGHNT, CDR2 YYREEE (reference sequence). Points on this clonotype: As yet, its antigen is unknown.

TCRdb reprocessed the 5' RACE reads with MiXCR, giving one entry per CDR3 protein. The sample carries about 310,000 distinct CDR3 sequences, approximately 3.8% recorded once. This sequence was found in a man younger than 35 who received the YFV17D yellow fever vaccine. The sequences come from PBMCs, collected on the day of the yellow fever booster vaccination. This rearrangement joins TRBV5-4 to TRBJ1-4, with D hard to call. The CDR3 coding sequence is TGTGCCAGCAGCTCGGGCGGTGGCAGTGCAACTAATGAAAAACTGTTTTTT. Encoded protein: CASSSGGGSATNEKLFF.